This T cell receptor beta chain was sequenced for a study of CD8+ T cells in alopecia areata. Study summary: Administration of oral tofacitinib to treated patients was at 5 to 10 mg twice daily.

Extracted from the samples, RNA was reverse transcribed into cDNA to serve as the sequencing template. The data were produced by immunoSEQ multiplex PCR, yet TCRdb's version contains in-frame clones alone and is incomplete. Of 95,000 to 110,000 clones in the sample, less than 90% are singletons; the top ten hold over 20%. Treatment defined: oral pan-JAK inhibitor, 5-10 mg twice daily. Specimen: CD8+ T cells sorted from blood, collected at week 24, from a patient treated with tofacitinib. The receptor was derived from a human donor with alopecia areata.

The CDR3 DNA sequence: TGTGCCAGCAGTCCCAGCCATAATGAGCAGTTCTTC. It codes for CASSPSHNEQFF. The chain employs TRBV6-5 and TRBJ2-1, with unresolved D. The CDR3 spans 12 residues. V lost 5 bases, J lost 7 bases, and 9 bases lay in between. Germline CDR1 is MNHEY and CDR2 is SVGAGI.